This T cell receptor beta chain was captured in a study of blood T cell repertoires in COVID-19. Across the whole study: Specimens from acute and convalescent COVID-19 originated in the United States, Italy and Spain. Sources were T cells, B-cell-depleted T cells, or PBMCs; the material itself was cDNA or gDNA.

The CDR3 spans 12 residues. V dropped 8 bases and J dropped 3 bases, with 10 bases sitting between them. The germline V gene has CDR1 LNHDA and CDR2 SQIVND (reference sequence). Enrollment of patients from Seattle took place during active infection, with longitudinal follow-up. There are a few counts of this clone. Under the authors' procedure: Quantification of nucleated cells was approximated via reference gene primer amplification. TCRdb keeps only in-frame clones here, not all; method: immunoSEQ multiplex PCR. The DNA gave D and trimming, while V, J and clone size come from that table. The sample has 400,000 to 450,000 clones; more than 70% are singletons.

The sample comprised peripheral blood. The rearrangement links TRBV19 to TRBJ1-2; D is unclear. This sequence originates from a woman between 50 and 59 years old with COVID-19, enrolled during active disease. CDR3 DNA sequence: TGTGCCAGTTCCCTTCTCGACTATGGCTACACCTTC. Translating it yields CASSLLDYGYTF.